The 31 T cell receptor beta chains below come from one sample, sequenced in a study of T-cell reconstitution after alpha-beta-depleted transplantation in children. The TCRbeta library was prepared with unique molecular identifiers. Each CDR3 protein is one row after TCRdb ran MiXCR on the PCR reads. The repertoire holds hundreds of thousands of distinct CDR3 sequences, with roughly an eighth as singletons. Sequences were derived from PBMCs from the stem cell graft donor, sampled from the stem cell graft. All receptors derive from a human donor who donated a stem cell graft to a child with combined immunodeficiency.

This clonotype occurred once. V gene TRBV6-2 or TRBV6-3 combines with J gene TRBJ2-1, with a possible D match to TRBD2 (6 bases). The ends were cut back, 7 bases at V and 3 bases at J, with 13 bases in the middle. Germline CDR1 reads MNHEY; CDR2 reads SVGEGT. The CDR3 length is 14 residues. CDR3: CASTPSAIYNEQFF. CDR3 nucleotides: TGTGCCAGCACGCCTAGCGCGATCTACAATGAGCAGTTCTTC.

The CDR3 sequence: CAWSPGQGFVEQYF. The CDR3 coding sequence is TGTGCCTGGAGCCCCGGACAGGGCTTTGTCGAGCAGTACTTC. This chain connects TRBV30 to TRBJ2-7; TRBD1 aligns across 8 bases. Germline V CDR1 and CDR2: GTSNPN, SVGIG (reference sequence). The CDR3 spans 14 residues. J was trimmed by 6 bases and V by 3 bases; bases with no gene match: 10.

This clonotype has a count of ten or more. This chain connects TRBV5-1 to TRBJ1-2, with D unclear. The CDR3 contains 15 residues. With 6 bases removed from V and 1 base from J, the gap between germline ends came to 16 bases. Germline lookup yields CDR1 SGHRS and CDR2 YFSETQ. CDR3 DNA: TGCGCCAGCAAGGACGTTATTGGGAATAACTATGGCTACACCTTC. Amino acid sequence: CASKDVIGNNYGYTF.

CDR3 coding DNA: TGCAGCGGGAAGCTACCTGCGGGAGCATCCGATACGCAGTATTTT. Its protein is CSGKLPAGASDTQYF. The chain couples TRBV29-1 to TRBJ2-3; TRBD2 matches at 7 bases. From germline, CDR1 is SQVTM and CDR2 ANQGSEA. Germline trimming cut 7 bases from V and 6 bases from J; bases unmatched to any gene: 16. There are 15 residues in the CDR3.

Only a few counts were recorded for this clonotype. The chain links TRBV6-2 or TRBV6-3 to TRBJ2-1, with 9 nucleotides matching TRBD2. This CDR3 has 18 residues. The J segment lost 0 bases and the V segment lost 7 bases, leaving 13 bases of the junction unmatched. Germline V gives CDR1 MNHEY, CDR2 SVGEGT. CDR3 residues: CASTYGGGSGSSYNEQFF. Written as DNA, the CDR3 is TGTGCCAGCACCTATGGGGGGGGTAGCGGGAGCTCCTACAATGAGCAGTTCTTC.

This clonotype was recorded at least ten times. V is TRBV12-3 or TRBV12-4 and J is TRBJ2-5, with a weak D call TRBD1 (5 bases). The CDR3 runs 15 residues. Trimming took 5 bases from V and 3 from J, leaving 16 bases between them. CDR3 in DNA: TGTGCCAGCAGTGGGATACAGGTTAGGGAAGAGACCCAGTACTTC. It translates to CASSGIQVREETQYF.

This clonotype was counted many times. The rearrangement joins TRBV9 to TRBJ2-3; 7 bases fit TRBD1. Per the germline V gene, CDR1 is SGDLS and CDR2 is YYNGEE. J gave up 7 bases and V 4 bases, and 15 bases lay outside the gene matches. The CDR3 is made up of 16 amino acids. This chain's CDR3 is CASSPSNRGIWNTQYF. The CDR3 nucleotides are TGTGCCAGCAGCCCAAGTAACAGGGGCATATGGAATACGCAGTATTTT.

Ten or more counts support this clonotype. CDR3 protein: CASSLLLAEETQYF. DNA of the CDR3: TGTGCCAGCAGCTTGCTACTAGCGGAAGAGACCCAGTACTTC. This sequence joins TRBV5-5 and TRBJ2-5, with 8 positions matching TRBD2. This CDR3 has 14 residues. Germline-derived CDR1 and CDR2 are SGHKS and YYEKEE (reference sequence). Trimming took 1 base from V and 3 from J; bases not matched to a gene: 2.

This clonotype was detected only a few times. The rearrangement uses TRBV7-8 and TRBJ2-1; TRBD2 might be the D (5 bases). From germline, CDR1 is SGHVS and CDR2 FQNEAQ. Trimming took off 1 base at V and 7 bases at J, with 11 bases between the two ends. The CDR3 runs to 14 residues. The CDR3: CASSLEGLVNEQFF. The CDR3 region has the DNA TGTGCCAGCAGCTTAGAAGGACTGGTGAATGAGCAGTTCTTC. The variable domain in full, completed from reference TRBV7-8 and TRBJ2-1, reads GAGVSQSPRYKVAKRGQDVALRCDPISGHVSLFWYQQALGQGPEFLTYFQNEAQLDKSGLPSDRFFAERPEGSVSTLKIQRTQQEDSAVYLCASSLEGLVNEQFFGPGTRLTVL.

The V gene is TRBV2, the J gene TRBJ1-1; 10 positions match TRBD1. The junction had 7 bases not matched to a gene; V was cut back by 8 bases and J by 4 bases. This CDR3 has 14 amino acids. In germline, CDR1 is SNHLY, CDR2 FYNNEI. In DNA form, the CDR3 reads TGTGCCAGCCTCGGACAGGGGGATATCACTGAAGCTTTCTTT. Its protein is CASLGQGDITEAFF.

This clonotype was detected only a few times. The chain carries TRBV27 and TRBJ2-5, with D hard to call. The CDR3 consists of 14 residues. Germline CDR1 MNHEY, CDR2 SMNVEV (reference sequence). V shed 3 bases and J shed 0 bases, with 8 bases lying between them. The CDR3 region is CASSFLENQETQYF. In DNA form, the CDR3 reads TGTGCCAGCAGTTTCCTCGAGAACCAAGAGACCCAGTACTTC.

The chain links TRBV29-1 to TRBJ2-7, with TRBD1 identical over 7 bases. The ends lost 3 bases at V and 1 base at J; junction bases unmatched: 3. Germline CDR1 SQVTM, CDR2 ANQGSEA. CDR3 length equals 13 residues. The CDR3 region has the DNA TGCAGCGTTGAGGACAGGAGGTCCTACGAGCAGTACTTC. Amino acid sequence: CSVEDRRSYEQYF.

This clonotype was detected many times. The chain links TRBV24-1 to TRBJ2-3; D remains unclear. The V gene lost 5 bases and the J gene lost 3 bases, with 8 bases spanning the gap. This CDR3 spans 13 amino acids. From germline, CDR1 is KGHDR and CDR2 SFDVKD. CDR3 in amino acids: CATSATRTDTQYF. CDR3 sequence (DNA): TGTGCCACCAGTGCGACACGTACAGATACGCAGTATTTT.

This clonotype was detected many times. One junction end disagrees with the germline gene, perhaps due to a read error. This sequence joins TRBV12-3 or TRBV12-4 and TRBJ2-2; 7 bases line up with TRBD1. The CDR3 runs to 14 residues. The CDR3 DNA sequence: TGCGCCAGCAGCTGGACAGGAAACACCGGGGAGCTGTTTTTT. As protein: CASSWTGNTGELFF.

In its sample, this clonotype was seen a few times. The V and J genes are TRBV27 and TRBJ2-1, with 8 nucleotides matching TRBD2. The CDR3 covers 16 residues. V shed 0 bases and J 0 bases; nucleotides not matched to a gene: 1. Germline loops: CDR1 MNHEY, CDR2 SMNVEV (reference sequence). For the CDR3, the DNA is TGTGCCAGCAGTTTATCTAGCGGGACCTCCTACAATGAGCAGTTCTTC. This gives the protein CASSLSSGTSYNEQFF.

This clonotype was seen many times. The chain joins TRBV7-9 to TRBJ2-1; a weak D match, TRBD2 (6 bases). The V end was cut by 4 bases, the J end by 3 bases, with 10 bases between. CDR3 length: 14 residues. Per germline, CDR1 SEHNR and CDR2 FQNEAQ (reference sequence). CDR3 amino acids: CASSSGLRYNEQFF. The CDR3 DNA reads as TGTGCCAGCAGCTCGGGACTGCGCTACAATGAGCAGTTCTTC. Full variable domain (remainder filled in from reference TRBV7-9 and TRBJ2-1): DTGVSQNPRHKITKRGQNVTFRCDPISEHNRLYWYRQTLGQGPEFLTYFQNEAQLEKSRLLSDRFSAERPKGSFSTLEIQRTEQGDSAMYLCASSSGLRYNEQFFGPGTRLTVL.

V gene TRBV7-9 combines with J gene TRBJ2-7, with 7 positions matching TRBD1. Per the germline V gene, CDR1 is SEHNR and CDR2 is FQNEAQ (reference sequence). The V segment lost 4 bases and the J segment 3 bases; nucleotides outside the gene matches: 9. This CDR3 is built from 15 residues. CDR3 amino acids: CASSSWGQGDYEQYF. The CDR3 bases are TGTGCCAGCAGCTCTTGGGGCCAGGGGGACTACGAGCAGTACTTC.

The chain is built from TRBV5-1 and TRBJ1-2; the match to TRBD1 covers 7 bases. The CDR3 spans 14 residues. From germline, CDR1 is SGHRS and CDR2 YFSETQ. V lost 4 bases and J lost 4; bases outside the gene matches: 7. CDR3 protein: CASSHLDRVYGYTF. CDR3 in DNA: TGCGCCAGCAGCCACCTCGACAGGGTCTATGGCTACACCTTC.

This clonotype was observed a few times. This chain joins TRBV2 and TRBJ2-7; tentatively, D is TRBD1 or TRBD2 (6 bases each). Looked up from germline, CDR1 is SNHLY and CDR2 is FYNNEI. This CDR3 contains 14 residues. V lost 8 bases and J 1 base, leaving 15 bases between the germline ends. The CDR3 protein is CASGGGTASYEQYF. As DNA, the CDR3 is TGTGCCAGCGGAGGGGGGACGGCTTCCTACGAGCAGTACTTC.

For this clonotype: This clone may be a read error of a much larger clone one base away. The chain employs TRBV4-3 and TRBJ2-1; TRBD2 matches at 8 bases. V trimming: 1 base; J trimming: 5 bases; junction bases outside the gene matches: 16. The CDR3 extends over 19 amino acids. Germline values: CDR1 LGHNA, CDR2 YSLEER. The CDR3 sequence: CASSQGSGSGAHTDNEQFF. The CDR3 coding sequence is TGCGCCAGCAGCCAAGGCTCGGGTAGCGGGGCCCATACAGACAATGAGCAGTTCTTC.

At least ten counts were recorded for this clonotype. The chain uses TRBV7-9 and TRBJ2-1; 8 nucleotides agree with TRBD2. CDR1 SEHNR and CDR2 FQNEAQ come from the germline V gene (reference sequence). This CDR3 contains 15 residues. J was trimmed by 1 base and V by 4 bases; bases with no gene match: 3. CDR3 region: CASSSGLVSYNEQFF. The CDR3 nucleotides are TGTGCCAGCAGCTCGGGACTAGTGTCCTACAATGAGCAGTTCTTC.

The chain links TRBV15 to TRBJ1-5; D might be TRBD1 (5 bases). V was shortened by 1 base and J by 4 bases, with 14 bases between the two germline ends. CDR3 length equals 16 residues. CDR1 is LNHNV and CDR2 is YYDKDF in the germline V gene (reference sequence). CDR3: CATSRATGRRNQPQHF. The DNA of the CDR3 is TGTGCCACCAGCAGAGCTACGGGACGGAGAAATCAGCCCCAGCATTTT.

Many counts were recorded for this clonotype. The rearrangement uses TRBV29-1 and TRBJ2-1; D gene unclear. Looked up from germline, CDR1 is SQVTM and CDR2 is ANQGSEA. V lost 6 bases and J 4 bases, leaving 4 bases between the germline ends. This CDR3 spans 10 amino acids. The CDR3 loop is CSVGYNEQFF. In DNA form, the CDR3 reads TGCAGCGTAGGTTACAATGAGCAGTTCTTC.

The rearrangement joins TRBV6-1 to TRBJ2-1; D unclear. With 2 bases removed from V and 1 base from J, the gap between germline ends came to 18 bases. The CDR3 extends over 18 amino acids. Germline V gene sequence: CDR1 MNHNS, CDR2 SASEGT. In DNA form, the CDR3 reads TGTGCCAGCAGTGAAACGGTTACGCGCTACCGGTCCTACAATGAGCAGTTCTTC. Protein: CASSETVTRYRSYNEQFF.

V is TRBV20-1 and J is TRBJ2-1; a weak D match, TRBD1 (6 bases). The CDR3 has 14 residues. V dropped 7 bases and J dropped 1 base, with 14 bases sitting between them. Germline-derived CDR1 and CDR2 are DFQATT and SNEGSKA (reference sequence). CDR3 DNA sequence: TGCAGTGTCCGGACAGCTATATCCTACAATGAGCAGTTCTTC. It codes for CSVRTAISYNEQFF.

This clonotype was seen ten or more times. The chain is built from TRBV4-3 and TRBJ2-7; D unclear. The V and J ends lost 4 bases and 4 bases respectively, with 14 bases between them. The CDR3 consists of 14 residues. CDR1 LGHNA and CDR2 YSLEER come from the germline V gene. The CDR3: CASSRTWSEYEQYF. CDR3 DNA: TGCGCCAGCAGCCGTACCTGGTCAGAATACGAGCAGTACTTC.

This clonotype was counted ten times or more. This chain links TRBV9 with TRBJ1-5, with D unclear. Germline V lookup: CDR1 SGDLS, CDR2 YYNGEE. The V and J ends lost 0 bases and 7 bases respectively, with 8 bases between them. The CDR3 is made up of 13 amino acids. Here the CDR3 reads CASSVDTWQPQHF. CDR3 DNA: TGTGCCAGCAGCGTAGATACGTGGCAGCCCCAGCATTTT.

The V and J genes are TRBV29-1 and TRBJ1-1; D uncertain. The CDR3 contains 11 residues. Trimming took 6 bases from V and 5 from J, leaving 10 bases between them. The germline V gene has CDR1 SQVTM and CDR2 ANQGSEA. This CDR3 is CSVGTGTEAFF. The CDR3 DNA follows: TGCAGCGTAGGCACGGGGACTGAAGCTTTCTTT.

In this sample, this clonotype turned up a few times. This sequence joins TRBV21-1 and TRBJ2-7; the table assigns TRBD1, which was not confirmed against the DNA. TRBV21-1 is given as a pseudogene. This CDR3 has 14 amino acids. CDR3 amino acids: CASPPELVLYEQYF. The CDR3 DNA is TGTGCCAGCCCCCCAGAGCTGGTTTTATACGAGCAGTACTTC.

This sequence joins TRBV5-6 and TRBJ2-7; D ambiguous. This CDR3 has 12 amino acids. Between the trimmed V and J ends, which lost 0 bases and 7 bases, there was a span of 8 bases. Germline CDR1 and CDR2: SGHDT and YYEEEE. The CDR3 protein is CASSLVGWEQYF. The CDR3 nucleotides are TGTGCCAGCAGCTTGGTAGGCTGGGAGCAGTACTTC.

This clonotype was observed a few times. The chain employs TRBV20-1 and TRBJ2-6, with TRBD2 as a possible D gene (6 bases). V lost 4 bases and J lost 3, with 10 bases in between. CDR1 is DFQATT and CDR2 is SNEGSKA in the germline V gene (reference sequence). The CDR3 is 14 residues long. The CDR3 nucleotides read TGCAGTGCTACCCGGGGGAGTGGGGCCAACGTCCTGACTTTC. Its protein product is CSATRGSGANVLTF.